This section outlines one T cell receptor beta chain sequence together with its context. Its cognate antigen has yet to be identified. Base qualities are not provided; no much larger clone lies one nucleotide away. PBMCs were isolated by density centrifugation and stained for CD3, CD4 and CD8, and CD4+ and CD8+ T cells were sorted on a FACSAria. Scalp biopsies and blood samples were obtained from unaffected controls. CDR1 and CDR2, per the germline V gene, are SQVTM and ANQGSEA. V is pared back by 6 bases and J by 4 bases, with 15 bases lying between the germline termini. Reading from cysteine to phenylalanine, the CDR3 counts 13 amino acids. This entry keeps only the CDR3 DNA: 39 bases, framed from base 1. These data are taken from a study of CD8+ T cells in alopecia areata (dated by TCRdb to about 2018). Looking at the study overall: High-throughput TCRbeta sequencing was used to examine T cell clonal expansion in alopecia areata in both the C3H/HeJ mouse model and human patients. Scalp tissue and sorted CD4+ and CD8+ peripheral blood T cells from patchy and totalis/universalis alopecia areata patients and from healthy controls were covered by human TCRbeta sequencing. The RNA source kit depended on sample type: the PAXgene miRNA kit for fixed scalp, the miRNeasy kit for PBMCs, and the RNeasy kit for mouse skin. TCRbeta CDR3 regions were amplified by immunoSEQ multiplex PCR using 35 Vbeta forward and 13 Jbeta reverse primers. Scalp clonality was compared across normal scalp (n=4), patchy alopecia areata scalp (n=8), and alopecia totalis/universalis scalp (n=8).

What the authors observed across the whole study: Shared TCR sequences between patients were less evident than in mice, which may be partly attributable to HLA diversity in the patient population. Unlike mouse skin, where gammadelta T cells dominate, normal human skin contains resident alphabeta T cells that get sequenced too, which complicates analysis of the scalp TCR repertoire. Lesional scalp, especially in alopecia totalis/universalis, showed higher clonality and more expanded CD8+ clones than normal scalp, suggesting antigenic drive.

Libraries were prepared through the immunoSEQ multiplex PCR assay. RNA was extracted from all samples and reverse transcribed into cDNA, which served as template for TCR sequencing. SuperScript III was used for first-strand cDNA synthesis, primed with a 2:1 mix of oligo-dT and random hexamers. A synthetic immune receptor repertoire was used to assess amplification bias, and residual bias was removed computationally. The study's processing was this. Raw reads were preprocessed to remove errors, and CDR3 was defined according to IMGT conventions as the region from the conserved cysteine to phenylalanine. Clonality was calculated as 1 minus Shannon entropy normalized by log2 of the number of productive unique TCRs. Whether scalp clones were CD4 or CD8 was inferred by matching scalp TCRbeta sequences against CD4 and CD8 repertoires sorted from blood. Imported from immuneACCESS, the table was reduced by TCRdb to in-frame sequences with V and J called. These copies leave out some clones; in studies compared against another copy, an unresolved V gene accounts for under half, and the cause of the remainder is not known. V and J calls and clone size are copied from that table; D and trimming were computed from the DNA. The sample data list approximately 98,000 clones, and around 59% of these were observed just once. The ten most abundant clones make up around 20% of the sample.

The rearranged segments are TRBV29-1 and TRBJ1-1; TRBD1 is possibly the D segment (5 matching bases). The sequence was obtained from a human donor in good health. Sequenced: CD8+ T cells sorted from blood. The CDR3 loop reads CSVRGRGSTEAFF. Here is the DNA: TGCAGCGTCCGAGGGCGGGGGAGCACTGAAGCTTTCTTT.